The 23 T cell receptor beta chains below all came from one sample that was sequenced in a study of spatial heterogeneity in lung cancer. TCRdb re-derived calls from the 5' RACE reads in MiXCR, one entry per CDR3 protein. This table has about 16,000 distinct CDR3 sequences, 7.5% to 8.5% appearing once. Time point noted: sample taken at primary tumor resection. No cell sorting; template was whole RNA from tumor, lung tissue or PBMC. Sequences were derived from PBMCs, sampled at surgery. These receptors originate from a female donor with early-stage non-small cell lung cancer.

This clonotype has just a few counts. The rearrangement uses TRBV7-3 and TRBJ1-6; unclear D gene. In germline, CDR1 is SGHTA, CDR2 FQGTGA. The V and J ends lost 6 bases and 9 bases respectively, with 9 bases between them. The CDR3 runs 12 residues. CDR3 residues: CASSFPGSPLHF. The CDR3 nucleotides read TGTGCCAGCAGTTTCCCTGGTTCACCCCTCCACTTT.

In its sample, this clonotype was seen many times. The chain carries TRBV14 and TRBJ2-3; D uncertain. CDR1 SGHDN and CDR2 FVKESK come from the germline V gene. Trimming pared 1 base from V and 2 bases from J, leaving 7 bases between. The CDR3 length is 14 residues. In DNA form, the CDR3 reads TGTGCCAGCAGCCAAGGGCAGTTCACAGATACGCAGTATTTT. This gives the protein CASSQGQFTDTQYF.

The V and J genes are TRBV6-6 and TRBJ2-7; D is ambiguous. The CDR3 sequence is 14 residues long. Germline V lookup: CDR1 MNHNY, CDR2 SVGAGI (reference sequence). Trimming took 6 bases from V and 4 from J, leaving 16 bases between them. CDR3 nucleotides: TGTGCCAGCAGAACAAGTCCTACTTTATACGAGCAGTACTTC. Its translation: CASRTSPTLYEQYF.

There are many counts of this clonotype. The chain is built from TRBV6-6 and TRBJ2-6; D might be TRBD1 (5 bases). V was trimmed by 5 bases and J by 4 bases, leaving 18 bases between them. The CDR3 consists of 17 residues. The germline V gene encodes CDR1 MNHNY and CDR2 SVGAGI (reference sequence). CDR3 loop: CASSLGVSPPGANVLTF. CDR3 nucleotides: TGTGCCAGCAGTCTAGGGGTATCCCCCCCAGGGGCCAACGTCCTGACTTTC.

This clonotype is medium-sized (0.01 to 0.1%) by share. CDR3 coding DNA: TGTGCCAGCAGCCAGAGGGGCGGGAGTTCCTTCTACGAGCAGTACTTC. Translation: CASSQRGGSSFYEQYF. The rearrangement uses TRBV4-2 and TRBJ2-7, with TRBD2 identical over 7 bases. The CDR3 spans 16 residues. V was clipped by 3 bases and J by 3 bases; unmatched bases: 11. Per the germline V gene, CDR1 is LGHNA and CDR2 is YNFKEQ.

The chain uses TRBV28 and TRBJ2-3, with D possibly TRBD2 on 5 matching bases. The germline CDR1 and CDR2 sequences are MDHEN and SYDVKM. This CDR3 comprises 12 residues. V shed 5 bases and J shed 9 bases, with 12 bases lying between them. Here the CDR3 reads CASSQSGRTQYF. The CDR3 DNA follows: TGTGCCAGCAGTCAGAGCGGAAGGACGCAGTATTTT.

The CDR3 sequence is CSARDEGLNTEAFF. The CDR3 nucleotides read TGCAGTGCTAGAGATGAGGGATTGAACACTGAAGCTTTCTTT. This chain uses TRBV20-1 with TRBJ1-1; D is uncertain. This CDR3 spans 14 amino acids. The germline gives CDR1 DFQATT, CDR2 SNEGSKA (reference sequence). Trimming stripped 0 bases from V and 0 bases from J, with 8 bases between.

This clonotype was picked up many times. The CDR3 loop reads CASSLNPGDYGYTF. The DNA for the CDR3 is TGTGCCAGCAGTTTAAATCCAGGGGACTATGGCTACACCTTC. V is TRBV27 and J is TRBJ1-2, with D perhaps TRBD1 (6 bases). There are 14 residues in the CDR3. Germline V lookup: CDR1 MNHEY, CDR2 SMNVEV (reference sequence). Trimming left V 2 bases short and J 3 bases short, with 10 bases between.

The sample holds many counts of this clonotype. The rearrangement uses TRBV7-3 and TRBJ2-5; D may be TRBD2 (6 bases). V lost 2 bases and J lost 5, with 12 bases in between. CDR1 is SGHTA and CDR2 is FQGTGA in the germline V gene. The CDR3 covers 14 residues. The CDR3 nucleotides are TGTGCCAGCAGCTTATACGGGGCGGGGGAGACCCAGTACTTC. This translates into CASSLYGAGETQYF.

This clonotype was observed many times. J is TRBJ1-1 and V is TRBV12-3 or TRBV12-4, with D possibly being TRBD1 (5 bases). Deletions cut 7 bases from V and 1 base from J, with 19 bases between. This CDR3 contains 16 residues. Here the CDR3 reads CASTSGGLGGNTEAFF. The CDR3 nucleotides read TGTGCCAGCACCTCGGGAGGTCTGGGGGGGAACACTGAAGCTTTCTTT.

Of note for this clonotype: Being one base from a much bigger clone, this may be a read error. The rearrangement links TRBV6-2 or TRBV6-3 to TRBJ2-3; D gene uncertain. The V and J ends lost 0 bases and 0 bases respectively, with 10 bases between them. Germline V lookup: CDR1 MNHEY, CDR2 SVGEGT. The CDR3 has 16 residues. The CDR3 DNA reads TGTGCCAGCAGTTACTCTGGACCGGCTAGCACAGATACGCAGTATTTT. This sequence encodes CASSYSGPASTDTQYF.

The chain joins TRBV19 to TRBJ2-1; D not certain. The CDR3 is 17 amino acids. Germline V gene data show CDR1 as LNHDA and CDR2 as SQIVND (reference sequence). The V end lost 6 bases, the J end lost 0 bases, and 18 bases lay between the germline ends. Here the CDR3 reads CASRALGRGFSYNEQFF. In DNA, the CDR3 is TGTGCCAGTAGAGCGCTAGGACGCGGATTCTCCTACAATGAGCAGTTCTTC.

This clonotype was observed at least ten times. This rearrangement joins TRBV28 to TRBJ1-2; D is unclear. Between the trimmed V and J ends, which lost 3 bases and 7 bases, there was a span of 9 bases. CDR1 is MDHEN, CDR2 SYDVKM, per germline. CDR3 length: 12 amino acids. CDR3 bases: TGTGCCAGCAGTTTCATCACAGTTGGCTACACCTTC. This translates into CASSFITVGYTF.

This clonotype was counted at least ten times. This chain joins TRBV29-1 and TRBJ2-1; 8 positions match TRBD2. This CDR3 is 15 amino acids long. Germline-derived CDR1 and CDR2 are SQVTM and ANQGSEA. Trimming cost V 3 bases and J 5 bases; bases outside gene matches: 9. The DNA of the CDR3 is TGCAGCGTTGACAGACTAGCGATATCGGACAATGAGCAGTTCTTC. Encoded protein: CSVDRLAISDNEQFF.

Regarding this clonotype: A read error may produce the germline difference seen at one junction end. This chain joins TRBV11-3 and TRBJ2-7; D gene uncertain. The CDR3 sequence is 11 residues long. Germline loops: CDR1 SGHNT, CDR2 YENEEA. CDR3 amino acids: CASSLGNEQNF. CDR3 in DNA: TGTGCCAGCAGCTTAGGGAATGAGCAGAACTTC.

This clonotype was seen ten or more times. The genes are TRBV23-1 and TRBJ2-2; TRBD1 might be the D (5 bases). TRBV23-1 is an ORF, and what it does is uncertain. Trimming removed 2 bases at V and 0 bases at J, with 10 bases between. The CDR3 covers 16 residues. The CDR3 DNA follows: TGCGCCAGCAGTCAAGGACGACAGTCGAACACCGGGGAGCTGTTTTTT. Translating gives CASSQGRQSNTGELFF.

This clonotype was detected many times. This rearrangement joins TRBV5-1 to TRBJ2-7, with D possibly matching TRBD1 (6 bases). The V end lost 0 bases, the J end lost 4 bases, and 14 bases lay between the germline ends. From germline, CDR1 is SGHRS and CDR2 YFSETQ. The CDR3 is 15 residues long. The CDR3 is CASSLVPGASYEQYF. The CDR3 DNA sequence: TGCGCCAGCAGCTTGGTCCCAGGGGCCTCTTACGAGCAGTACTTC.

This clonotype was recorded many times. The chain employs TRBV24-1 and TRBJ2-1; 7 bases are shared with TRBD2. The length of the CDR3 is 16 residues. Germline values: CDR1 KGHDR, CDR2 SFDVKD. Trimming cost V 4 bases and J 5 bases; bases outside gene matches: 10. The CDR3 sequence: CATSESTGGGDNEQFF. In DNA form, the CDR3 reads TGTGCCACCAGTGAGTCGACCGGTGGGGGGGACAATGAGCAGTTCTTC.

This clonotype has a handful of counts. The chain has TRBV4-1 and TRBJ2-2; possible D gene TRBD1, 5 bases. Trimming pared 1 base from V and 8 bases from J, leaving 14 bases between. Germline V gene data show CDR1 as MGHRA and CDR2 as YSYEKL. The CDR3 has 15 residues. CDR3 DNA: TGCGCCAGCAGCCAAGGCCCAGGGATTCCGGGGGAGCTGTTTTTT. As protein: CASSQGPGIPGELFF.

This clonotype was picked up a small number of times. V gene TRBV27 combines with J gene TRBJ1-4; D gene unclear. The CDR3 length is 14 residues. V lost 2 bases to trimming and J lost 4 bases, with 8 bases between them. CDR1 and CDR2 from the germline V gene are MNHEY and SMNVEV (reference sequence). CDR3 coding DNA: TGTGCCAGCAGTTTAAGGAGCGTTAATGAAAAACTGTTTTTT. Its protein product is CASSLRSVNEKLFF.

This clonotype was seen at least ten times. This chain links TRBV18 with TRBJ1-1, with 8 bases fitting TRBD1. Germline values: CDR1 KGHSH, CDR2 LQKENI. The CDR3 covers 13 residues. J lost 2 bases, V lost 8 bases, and 4 bases had no gene match. CDR3 DNA sequence: TGTGCCAGCCACCAGGGGGCAAACACTGAAGCTTTCTTT. Its protein product is CASHQGANTEAFF. The entire variable domain, with the rest obtained from reference TRBV18 and TRBJ1-1, is as follows: NAGVMQNPRHLVRRRGQEARLRCSPMKGHSHVYWYRQLPEEGLKFMVYLQKENIIDESGMPKERFSAEFPKEGPSILRIQQVVRGDSAAYFCASHQGANTEAFFGQGTRLTVV.

This clonotype is classed as medium-sized (0.01 to 0.1%). This sequence joins TRBV29-1 and TRBJ2-7, with TRBD1 matching 10 bases. Germline CDR1 is SQVTM and CDR2 is ANQGSEA. This CDR3 has 14 amino acids. Trimming at V came to 1 base and at J to 4 bases, leaving 4 bases not matched to a gene. In DNA, the CDR3 is TGCAGCGTTGAAGCAAGACAGGGGGCTTACGAGCAGTACTTC. Amino acids: CSVEARQGAYEQYF.

This clonotype was found many times. This rearrangement joins TRBV7-2 to TRBJ2-1; 11 nucleotides align to TRBD2. V lost 4 bases and J lost 2; bases outside the gene matches: 4. The CDR3 covers 16 residues. The germline gives CDR1 SGHTA, CDR2 FQGNSA. The CDR3 nucleotides read TGTGCCAGCAGCTCTATGACTAGCGGGACCTACAATGAGCAGTTCTTC. Translation: CASSSMTSGTYNEQFF. Full variable domain (remainder filled in from reference TRBV7-2 and TRBJ2-1): GAGVSQSPSNKVTEKGKDVELRCDPISGHTALYWYRQSLGQGLEFLIYFQGNSAPDKSGLPSDRFSAERTGGSVSTLTIQRTQQEDSAVYLCASSSMTSGTYNEQFFGPGTRLTVL.